This T cell receptor (beta chain) was observed in a study of blood T cells in healthy people across ages. The study's findings and limits: Long-lived donors exceeded aged donors in naive CD4+ cells and diversity. Measured against age, TCR beta diversity per million T cells decreased in a roughly linear manner.

Using a J-beta primer mix together with a sample-barcoded 5' primer, a second PCR was run for roughly 7 to 12 cycles. TCRdb redid the calling of the 5' RACE reads with MiXCR, one entry per CDR3 protein. In the table there are about 1,500,000 distinct CDR3 sequences, 40% to 50% of which are singletons. The length of the CDR3 is 11 residues. Germline V lookup: CDR1 MNHEY, CDR2 SMNVEV (reference sequence). Concerning this clonotype: Its antigen remains unidentified. The junction and the germline gene differ at one end; a read error may be behind it.

The clonotype originates from a woman under 30 in good health. Sequencing was carried out using blood. V usage is TRBV27 and J usage is TRBJ2-3; the D is unclear. CDR3 DNA sequence: TGTGTCAGCAGTTTCCAAAGATCGCAGTATTTT. Its protein is CVSSFQRSQYF.